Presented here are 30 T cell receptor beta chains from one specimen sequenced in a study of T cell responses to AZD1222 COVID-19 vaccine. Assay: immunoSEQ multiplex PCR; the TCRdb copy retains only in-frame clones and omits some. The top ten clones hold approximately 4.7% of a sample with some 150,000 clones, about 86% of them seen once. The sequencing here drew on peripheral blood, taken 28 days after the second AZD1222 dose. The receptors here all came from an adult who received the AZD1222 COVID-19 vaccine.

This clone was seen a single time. The CDR3: CASSFGTSSNEQFF. The CDR3 nucleotides are TGTGCCAGCAGTTTTGGGACTAGCAGTAATGAGCAGTTCTTC. This chain joins TRBV28 and TRBJ2-1, with TRBD2 identical over 9 bases. In germline, CDR1 is MDHEN, CDR2 SYDVKM. The V and J ends lost 3 bases and 7 bases, in that order; junction bases with no gene match: 4. The CDR3 extends over 14 amino acids.

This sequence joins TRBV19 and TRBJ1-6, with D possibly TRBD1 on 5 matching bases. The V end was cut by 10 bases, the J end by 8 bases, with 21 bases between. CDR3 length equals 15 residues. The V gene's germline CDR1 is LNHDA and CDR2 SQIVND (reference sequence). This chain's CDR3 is CATRIFASGDSPLHF. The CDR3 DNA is TGTGCCACCAGGATCTTTGCGTCGGGGGATTCACCCCTCCACTTT.

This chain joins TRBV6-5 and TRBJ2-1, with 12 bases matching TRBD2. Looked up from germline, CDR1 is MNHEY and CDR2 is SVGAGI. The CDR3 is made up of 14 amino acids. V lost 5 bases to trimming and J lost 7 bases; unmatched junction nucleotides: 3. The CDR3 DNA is TGTGCCAGCAGTCCGACTAGCGGGAGAAATGAGCAGTTCTTC. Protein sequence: CASSPTSGRNEQFF.

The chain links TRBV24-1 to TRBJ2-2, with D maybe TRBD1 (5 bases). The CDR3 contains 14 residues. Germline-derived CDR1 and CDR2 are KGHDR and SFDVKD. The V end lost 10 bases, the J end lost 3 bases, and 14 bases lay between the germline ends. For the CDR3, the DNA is TGTGCCACGAAGGGGCAAGGGGACACCGGGGAGCTGTTTTTT. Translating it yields CATKGQGDTGELFF.

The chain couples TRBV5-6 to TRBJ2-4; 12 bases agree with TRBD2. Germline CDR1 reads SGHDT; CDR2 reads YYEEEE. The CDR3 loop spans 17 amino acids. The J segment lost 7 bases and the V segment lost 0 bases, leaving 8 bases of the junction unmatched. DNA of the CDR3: TGTGCCAGCAGCTTGGATGCTCTAGCGGGAGGGCCCAACATTCAGTACTTC. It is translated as CASSLDALAGGPNIQYF.

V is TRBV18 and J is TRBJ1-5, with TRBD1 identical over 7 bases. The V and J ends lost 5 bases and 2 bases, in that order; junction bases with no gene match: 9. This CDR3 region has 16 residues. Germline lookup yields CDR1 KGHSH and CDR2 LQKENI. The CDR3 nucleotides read TGTGCCAGCTCAAACACTCCCGGACAGGGCAATCAGCCCCAGCATTTT. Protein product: CASSNTPGQGNQPQHF.

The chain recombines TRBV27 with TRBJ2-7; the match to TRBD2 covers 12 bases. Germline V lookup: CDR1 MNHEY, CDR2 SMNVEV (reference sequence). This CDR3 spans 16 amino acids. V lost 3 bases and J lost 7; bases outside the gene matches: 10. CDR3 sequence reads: CASSFPTSGGPMEQYF. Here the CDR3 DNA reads TGTGCCAGCAGTTTCCCGACTAGCGGGGGCCCGATGGAGCAGTACTTC.

The DNA for the CDR3 is TGTGCCAGCAGTTACTCCCAAGGCAGGCTAGCCCATGAGCAGTTCTTC. Encoded protein: CASSYSQGRLAHEQFF. J is TRBJ2-1 and V is TRBV6-5, with D perhaps TRBD2 (5 bases). The length of the CDR3 is 16 residues. Germline-derived CDR1 and CDR2 are MNHEY and SVGAGI. V shed 0 bases and J shed 8 bases, with 17 bases lying between them.

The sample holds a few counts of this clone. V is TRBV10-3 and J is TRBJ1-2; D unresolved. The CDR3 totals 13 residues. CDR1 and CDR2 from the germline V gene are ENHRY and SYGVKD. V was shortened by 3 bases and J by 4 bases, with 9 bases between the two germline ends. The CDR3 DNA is TGTGCCATCAGTGACAACCCAGGCTATGGCTACACCTTC. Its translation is CAISDNPGYGYTF.

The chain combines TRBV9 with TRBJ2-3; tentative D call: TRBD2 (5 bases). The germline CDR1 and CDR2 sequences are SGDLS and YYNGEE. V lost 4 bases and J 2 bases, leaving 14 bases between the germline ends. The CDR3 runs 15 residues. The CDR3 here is CASSQDSSTTDTQYF. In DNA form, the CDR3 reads TGTGCCAGCAGCCAGGACTCCTCGACCACAGATACGCAGTATTTT.

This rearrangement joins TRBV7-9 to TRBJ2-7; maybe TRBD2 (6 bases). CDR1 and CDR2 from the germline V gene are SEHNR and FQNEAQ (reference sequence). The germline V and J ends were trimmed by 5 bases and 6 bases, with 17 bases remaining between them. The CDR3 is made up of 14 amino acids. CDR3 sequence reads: CASSPHGGAFEQYF. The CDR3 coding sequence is TGTGCCAGCAGCCCTCATGGAGGGGCCTTCGAGCAGTACTTC.

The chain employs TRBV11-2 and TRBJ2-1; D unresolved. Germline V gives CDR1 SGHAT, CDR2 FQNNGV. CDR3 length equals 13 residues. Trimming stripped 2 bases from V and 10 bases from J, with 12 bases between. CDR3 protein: CASSLSRLREQFF. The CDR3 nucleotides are TGTGCCAGCAGCTTATCGCGGCTCCGGGAGCAGTTCTTC.

The CDR3 reads CSGAGQGDGYTF. CDR3 nucleotides: TGCAGCGGAGCGGGTCAGGGGGATGGCTACACCTTC. The chain couples TRBV29-1 to TRBJ1-2, with 7 positions matching TRBD1. The CDR3 is made up of 12 amino acids. The germline gives CDR1 SQVTM, CDR2 ANQGSEA. V lost 7 bases, J lost 6 bases, and 8 bases stayed unmatched.

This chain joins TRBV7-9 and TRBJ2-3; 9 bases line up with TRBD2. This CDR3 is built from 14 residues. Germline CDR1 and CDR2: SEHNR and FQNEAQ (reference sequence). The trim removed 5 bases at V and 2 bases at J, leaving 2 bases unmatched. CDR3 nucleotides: TGTGCCAGCAGCCTGGGACTAGCCACAGATACGCAGTATTTT. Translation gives CASSLGLATDTQYF. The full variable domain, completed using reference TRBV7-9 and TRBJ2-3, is DTGVSQNPRHKITKRGQNVTFRCDPISEHNRLYWYRQTLGQGPEFLTYFQNEAQLEKSRLLSDRFSAERPKGSFSTLEIQRTEQGDSAMYLCASSLGLATDTQYFGPGTRLTVL.

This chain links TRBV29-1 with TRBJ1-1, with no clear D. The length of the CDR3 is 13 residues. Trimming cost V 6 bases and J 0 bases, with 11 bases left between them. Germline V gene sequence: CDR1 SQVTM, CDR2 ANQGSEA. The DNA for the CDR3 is TGCAGCGTGAGTGTAGCCGTGAACACTGAAGCTTTCTTT. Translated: CSVSVAVNTEAFF. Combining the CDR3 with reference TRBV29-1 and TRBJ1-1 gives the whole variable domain SAVISQKPSRDICQRGTSLTIQCQVDSQVTMMFWYRQQPGQSLTLIATANQGSEATYESGFVIDKFPISRPNLTFSTLTVSNMSPEDSSIYLCSVSVAVNTEAFFGQGTRLTVV.

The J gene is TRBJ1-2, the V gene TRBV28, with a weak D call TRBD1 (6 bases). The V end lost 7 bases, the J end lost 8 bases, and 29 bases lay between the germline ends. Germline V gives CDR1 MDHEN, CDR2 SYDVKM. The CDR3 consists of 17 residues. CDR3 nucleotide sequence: TGTGCCAGCACTCTGGGGGGGGGCGCGGGGAGATCTAAGGGCTACACCTTC. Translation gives CASTLGGGAGRSKGYTF.

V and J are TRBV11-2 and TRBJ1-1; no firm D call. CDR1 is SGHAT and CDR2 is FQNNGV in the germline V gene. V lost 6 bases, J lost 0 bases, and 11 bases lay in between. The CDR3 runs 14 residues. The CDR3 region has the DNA TGTGCCAGCAGGGTCCGTAGGGTGAACACTGAAGCTTTCTTT. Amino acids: CASRVRRVNTEAFF.

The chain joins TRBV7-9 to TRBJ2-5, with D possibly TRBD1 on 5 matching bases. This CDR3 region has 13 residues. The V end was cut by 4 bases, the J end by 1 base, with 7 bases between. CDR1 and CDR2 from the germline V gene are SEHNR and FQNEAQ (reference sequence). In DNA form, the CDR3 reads TGTGCCAGCAGCTGGGGCTCCCAAGAGACCCAGTACTTC. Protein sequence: CASSWGSQETQYF.

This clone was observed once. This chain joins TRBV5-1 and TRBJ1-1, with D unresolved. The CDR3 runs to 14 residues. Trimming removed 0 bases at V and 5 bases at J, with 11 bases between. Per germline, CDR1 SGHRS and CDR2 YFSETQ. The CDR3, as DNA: TGCGCCAGCAGCTTGGAACAGCAAAGGACTGAAGCTTTCTTT. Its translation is CASSLEQQRTEAFF.

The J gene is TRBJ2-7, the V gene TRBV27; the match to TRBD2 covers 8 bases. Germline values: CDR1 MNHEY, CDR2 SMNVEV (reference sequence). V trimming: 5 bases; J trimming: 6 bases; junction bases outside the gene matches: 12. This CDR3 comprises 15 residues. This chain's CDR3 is CASSLLARGGGEQYF. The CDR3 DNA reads TGTGCCAGCAGTCTCCTCGCCCGGGGGGGAGGCGAGCAGTACTTC.

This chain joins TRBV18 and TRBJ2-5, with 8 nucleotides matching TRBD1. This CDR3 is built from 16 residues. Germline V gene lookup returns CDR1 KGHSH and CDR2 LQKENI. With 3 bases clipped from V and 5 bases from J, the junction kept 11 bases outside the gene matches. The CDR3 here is CASSPEDRDSWETQYF. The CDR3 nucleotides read TGTGCCAGCTCACCGGAGGACAGGGATAGTTGGGAGACCCAGTACTTC.

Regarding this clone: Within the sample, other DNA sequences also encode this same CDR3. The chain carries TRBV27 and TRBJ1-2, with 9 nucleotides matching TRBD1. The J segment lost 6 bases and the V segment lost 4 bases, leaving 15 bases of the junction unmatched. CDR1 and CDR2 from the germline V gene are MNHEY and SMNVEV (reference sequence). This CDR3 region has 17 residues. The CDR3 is CASSSARLGQGNHGYTF. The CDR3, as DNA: TGTGCCAGCAGTTCCGCCCGGCTGGGACAGGGCAACCATGGCTACACCTTC.

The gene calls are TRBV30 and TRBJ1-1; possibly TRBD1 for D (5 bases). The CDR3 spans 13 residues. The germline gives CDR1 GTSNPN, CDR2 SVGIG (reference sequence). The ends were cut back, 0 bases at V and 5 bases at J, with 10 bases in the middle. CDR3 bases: TGTGCCTGGAGTGTGGGGGTCTTAACTGAAGCTTTCTTT. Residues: CAWSVGVLTEAFF. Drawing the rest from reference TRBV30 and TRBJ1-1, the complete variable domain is SQTIHQWPATLVQPVGSPLSLECTVEGTSNPNLYWYRQAAGRGLQLLFYSVGIGQISSEVPQNLSASRPQDRQFILSSKKLLLSDSGFYLCAWSVGVLTEAFFGQGTRLTVV.

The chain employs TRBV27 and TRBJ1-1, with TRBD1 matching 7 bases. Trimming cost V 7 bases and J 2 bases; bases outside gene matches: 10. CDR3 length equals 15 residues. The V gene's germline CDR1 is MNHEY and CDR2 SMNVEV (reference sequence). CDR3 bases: TGTGCCAGCATCAGGCAGGGGGATGGAAACACTGAAGCTTTCTTT. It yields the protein CASIRQGDGNTEAFF.

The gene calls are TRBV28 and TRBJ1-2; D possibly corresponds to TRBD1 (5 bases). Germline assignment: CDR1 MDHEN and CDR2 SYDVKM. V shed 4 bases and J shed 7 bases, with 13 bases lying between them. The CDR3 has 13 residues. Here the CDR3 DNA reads TGTGCCAGCAGTTGGGGGGGTAGTGGTGGCTACACCTTC. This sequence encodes CASSWGGSGGYTF.

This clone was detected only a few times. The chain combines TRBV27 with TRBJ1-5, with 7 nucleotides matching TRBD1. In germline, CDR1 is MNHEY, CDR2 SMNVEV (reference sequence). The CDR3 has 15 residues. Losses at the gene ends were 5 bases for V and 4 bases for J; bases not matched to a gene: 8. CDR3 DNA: TGTGCCAGCAGTACCAACTCAGGGGGGAATCAGCCCCAGCATTTT. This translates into CASSTNSGGNQPQHF.

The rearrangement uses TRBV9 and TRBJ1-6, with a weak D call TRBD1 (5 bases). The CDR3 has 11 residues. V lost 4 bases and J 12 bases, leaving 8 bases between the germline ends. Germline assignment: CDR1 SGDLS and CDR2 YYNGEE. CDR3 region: CASSQGGPLHF. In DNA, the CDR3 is TGTGCCAGCAGCCAGGGTGGACCCCTCCACTTT.

CDR3: CASSTGTPNYGYTF. In DNA form, the CDR3 reads TGTGCCAGCAGTACCGGGACACCCAACTATGGCTACACCTTC. This rearrangement joins TRBV6-5 to TRBJ1-2, with D tentatively TRBD1 (6 bases). With 5 bases removed from V and 2 bases from J, the gap between germline ends came to 12 bases. This CDR3 spans 14 amino acids. Germline assignment: CDR1 MNHEY and CDR2 SVGAGI.

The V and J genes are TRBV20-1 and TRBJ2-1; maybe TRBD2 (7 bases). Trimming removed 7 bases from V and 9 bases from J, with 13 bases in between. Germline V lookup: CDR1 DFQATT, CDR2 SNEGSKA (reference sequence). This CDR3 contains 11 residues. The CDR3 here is CSGTRGTEQFF. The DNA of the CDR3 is TGCAGTGGGACTAGGGGGACTGAGCAGTTCTTC.

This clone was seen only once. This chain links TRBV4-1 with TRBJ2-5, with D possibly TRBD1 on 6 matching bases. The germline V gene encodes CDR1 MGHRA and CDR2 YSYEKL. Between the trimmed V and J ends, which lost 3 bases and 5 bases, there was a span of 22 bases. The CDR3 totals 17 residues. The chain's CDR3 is CASSQAVRQGFEETQYF. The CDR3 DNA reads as TGCGCCAGCAGCCAGGCAGTCCGTCAGGGGTTTGAGGAGACCCAGTACTTC.